This is a list of T cell receptor beta chains from one sample in a study of cytomegalovirus exposure and HLA in healthy donors. Clones were sequenced by immunoSEQ multiplex PCR, and TCRdb holds only the in-frame ones, with some missing. The table records around 98,000 clones, 75% to 80% of them present only once. Sequences were obtained from PBMCs. These receptors all come from a woman aged 40 to 50 in good health and CMV-seronegative. The CDR3 runs from the conserved cysteine through the conserved F or W. The order of the fields is CDR3 DNA, CDR3 protein, clone size, D gene, J gene, V gene. D genes are given only for firm matches. Clone size is not always given. Where it is, it says once, few, many or a class for expanded clones.

TGTGCCAGTAGTTTAGACGGGACAGGGGACGACAATGAGCAGTTCTTC | CASSLDGTGDDNEQFF | - | TRBD1 | TRBJ2-1 | TRBV19
TGTGCCAGCAGCGTAGGGGACGGGGGGAACACCGGGGAGCTGTTTTTT | CASSVGDGGNTGELFF | once | - | TRBJ2-2 | TRBV9
TGTGCCAGCAGCTTGGGGACAGGGATTAACTATGGCTACACCTTC | CASSLGTGINYGYTF | many | TRBD1 | TRBJ1-2 | TRBV7-8
TGTGCCTGGAGTGAGCAGGGCTTCCATTCACCCCTCCACTTT | CAWSEQGFHSPLHF | - | - | TRBJ1-6 | TRBV30
TGTGCCAGCAGTTACGCGGACTCCTTTTCAGAGACCCAGTACTTC | CASSYADSFSETQYF | - | - | TRBJ2-5 | TRBV6-5
TGTGCCAGCAGCTTAATGGGACAGGGGGTCTACGAGCAGTACTTC | CASSLMGQGVYEQYF | - | TRBD1 | TRBJ2-7 | TRBV7-6
TGTGCCAGCAGCTTGGACAGGGTGTTGACCGGGGAGCTGTTTTTT | CASSLDRVLTGELFF | - | TRBD1 | TRBJ2-2 | TRBV11-2
TGTGCCAGCAGTTCAATGGCAGGGTCACGCAATCAGCCCCAGCATTTT | CASSSMAGSRNQPQHF | - | - | TRBJ1-5 | TRBV27
TGTGCCATCAGCCGGACAGGGGGGACGGGATCGGAGCAGTTCTTC | CAISRTGGTGSEQFF | - | TRBD1 | TRBJ2-1 | TRBV10-3
TGCGCCAGCAGCTTGGGACTAGCGGGAGCCGGGGAGCTGTTTTTT | CASSLGLAGAGELFF | - | TRBD2 | TRBJ2-2 | TRBV5-1
TGTGCCAGCACCTCGGACAGGGTGAACACTGAAGCTTTCTTT | CASTSDRVNTEAFF | - | TRBD1 | TRBJ1-1 | TRBV2
TGTGCCAGCAGTGGCTTAGGCAGGGATAGCAATCAGCCCCAGCATTTT | CASSGLGRDSNQPQHF | - | - | TRBJ1-5 | TRBV2
TGTGCCAGCAGTTTGAGCCCGCAGGGGGGTGAAGCTTTCTTT | CASSLSPQGGEAFF | few | TRBD1 | TRBJ1-1 | TRBV27
TGTGCCGCCCCGGGACAGGGTCTCTCCGAGCAGTACTTC | CAAPGQGLSEQYF | - | TRBD1 | TRBJ2-7 | TRBV30
TGCGCCAGCAGTCCAGGACAGGGAGTGAACTATGGCTACACCTTC | CASSPGQGVNYGYTF | - | TRBD1 | TRBJ1-2 | TRBV4-1
TGTGCCAGCAGCTTAAACGGGGAGACCCAGTACTTC | CASSLNGETQYF | - | - | TRBJ2-5 | TRBV7-9
TGTGCCAGTAGTATTAGCTCTCTCCGGACAGATACGCAGTATTTT | CASSISSLRTDTQYF | - | - | TRBJ2-3 | TRBV19
TGTGCCAGCAGCTCAGGACAGCCCAAGAGAGGGGCCAACGTCCTGACTTTC | CASSSGQPKRGANVLTF | few | - | TRBJ2-6 | TRBV9
TGTGCCAGCACCGGGTTGACTGAAGCTTTCTTT | CASTGLTEAFF | few | - | TRBJ1-1 | TRBV2
TGTGCCAGCGTCGAACAGGGGGAGCAGCCCCAGCATTTT | CASVEQGEQPQHF | few | TRBD1 | TRBJ1-5 | TRBV6-1
TGTGCCAGCAGTTTTTACAGGGATAGTGAAAAACTGTTTTTT | CASSFYRDSEKLFF | - | - | TRBJ1-4 | TRBV27
TGTGCCAGCAGCCTGCAGGGGGCTGGGGAAAAACTGTTTTTT | CASSLQGAGEKLFF | - | TRBD1 | TRBJ1-4 | TRBV7-9
TGTGCCAGCAGTATGGGACAGGGCTATAATTCACCCCTCAACTTT | CASSMGQGYNSPLNF | - | TRBD1 | TRBJ1-6 | TRBV27
TGTGCCAGCTCACCCGGGACTAGCGGGGGGTTTCCCTACGAGCAGTACTTC | CASSPGTSGGFPYEQYF | - | TRBD2 | TRBJ2-7 | TRBV18
TGTGCCAGCAGCCAAGATAGTAGAGGTAATCAGCCCCAGCATTTT | CASSQDSRGNQPQHF | - | - | TRBJ1-5 | TRBV4-2
TGTGCCAGCAGCTTAGAAGGAGGTGAAAAACTGTTTTTT | CASSLEGGEKLFF | - | - | TRBJ1-4 | TRBV7-8
TGTGCCAGCAGCGGAGGGACTTCCCACCCCTACGAGCAGTACTTC | CASSGGTSHPYEQYF | - | - | TRBJ2-7 | TRBV7-9
TGTGCCATCAGTGAGTCTAGGGAGGAGACCCAGTACTTC | CAISESREETQYF | - | - | TRBJ2-5 | TRBV10-3
TGTGCTAGTGGTTCAACTTACAATGAGCAGTTCTTC | CASGSTYNEQFF | - | - | TRBJ2-1 | TRBV12-5
TGCGCCAGCGCAATCCTAGCGGCCACAGATACGCAGTATTTT | CASAILAATDTQYF | - | TRBD2 | TRBJ2-3 | TRBV10-2
TGTGCCAGCAGCTTAGGGGGCAGGAAAAACATTCAGTACTTC | CASSLGGRKNIQYF | - | - | TRBJ2-4 | TRBV7-8
TGTGCCAGCTCCGAACAGGGGGGCAATCAGCCCCAGCATTTT | CASSEQGGNQPQHF | - | TRBD1 | TRBJ1-5 | TRBV6-5
TGTGCCAGCACCCCGACATCGAGCTCTGGGGCCAACGTCCTGACTTTC | CASTPTSSSGANVLTF | - | - | TRBJ2-6 | TRBV6-4
TGTGCCAGTAGTCCCAGGGAAAGCTCCTACGAGCAGTACTTC | CASSPRESSYEQYF | - | - | TRBJ2-7 | TRBV19
TGTGCCAGCAGCTTGGAACTAGCGGGCCGCGTTCAAGAGACCCAGTACTTC | CASSLELAGRVQETQYF | - | TRBD2 | TRBJ2-5 | TRBV5-4
TGTGCCTGCTGGTTGAGGGGGCAAGGATGGACTGAAGCTTTCTTT | CACWLRGQGWTEAFF | - | TRBD1 | TRBJ1-1 | TRBV30
TGTGCCAGCTCACCAAAGGGAGGCTCTGGGGCCAACGTCCTGACTTTC | CASSPKGGSGANVLTF | - | - | TRBJ2-6 | TRBV18
TGTGCCTGGAGCGACGAGGGGGTGAACACTGAAGCTTTCTTT | CAWSDEGVNTEAFF | few | - | TRBJ1-1 | TRBV30
TGTGCCAGCTCACCAACAGAGGGGGTCTTCTTGAGGCAGTTCTTC | CASSPTEGVFLRQFF | - | - | TRBJ2-1 | TRBV18
TGCGCCAGCAGCCAAGATGAGGGGCCCCAGCATTTT | CASSQDEGPQHF | few | - | TRBJ1-5 | TRBV4-3
TGTGCCAGCAAGAGGCCGGGATCCTACGAGCAGTACTTC | CASKRPGSYEQYF | - | - | TRBJ2-7 | TRBV6-1
TGCGCCAGCAGCCAAGCAGCGGGGGGGTTTAACACTGAAGCTTTCTTT | CASSQAAGGFNTEAFF | - | - | TRBJ1-1 | TRBV4-3
TGCGCCAGCAGCCTACAGGGGGCTCAGGGCACTGAAGCTTTCTTT | CASSLQGAQGTEAFF | - | TRBD1 | TRBJ1-1 | TRBV4-3
TGTGCCAGCAGCGTAACGGGGGGCGAGCAGTACTTC | CASSVTGGEQYF | - | TRBD2 | TRBJ2-7 | TRBV9
TGTGCCATCAGTGAGTCTTGGCAGGGCGGCTATGGCTACACCTTC | CAISESWQGGYGYTF | - | - | TRBJ1-2 | TRBV10-3